The 23 T cell receptor beta chains below all came from one sample that was sequenced in a study of blood T cell repertoires in COVID-19. Some clones are missing from TCRdb's copy, which holds only in-frame ones; the method was immunoSEQ multiplex PCR. The sample holds 95,000 to 150,000 clones, approximately 91% seen once. Material: peripheral blood. These receptors all come from a woman older than 75 with acute or convalescent COVID-19.

The V gene is TRBV28, the J gene TRBJ2-3; 7 bases line up with TRBD1. The CDR3 spans 14 residues. V shed 6 bases, J shed 2 bases, and the junction held 5 bases outside the gene matches. Germline lookup yields CDR1 MDHEN and CDR2 SYDVKM. CDR3 coding DNA: TGTGCCAGCAGCCCGGGACAGAACACAGATACGCAGTATTTT. It yields the protein CASSPGQNTDTQYF.

The genes are TRBV5-1 and TRBJ2-1, with D hard to call. The CDR3 spans 14 residues. Germline CDR1 and CDR2: SGHRS and YFSETQ. Between the trimmed V and J ends, which lost 0 bases and 0 bases, there was a span of 4 bases. CDR3 in amino acids: CASSLDISYNEQFF. CDR3 DNA: TGCGCCAGCAGCTTGGATATCTCCTACAATGAGCAGTTCTTC. Filled out from reference TRBV5-1 and TRBJ2-1, the complete variable domain reads KAGVTQTPRYLIKTRGQQVTLSCSPISGHRSVSWYQQTPGQGLQFLFEYFSETQRNKGNFPGRFSGRQFSNSRSEMNVSTLELGDSALYLCASSLDISYNEQFFGPGTRLTVL.

This clone occurred a few times. The gene calls are TRBV7-9 and TRBJ2-7, with 7 positions matching TRBD1. Losses at the gene ends were 5 bases for V and 0 bases for J; bases not matched to a gene: 7. This CDR3 is 15 amino acids long. Germline lookup yields CDR1 SEHNR and CDR2 FQNEAQ (reference sequence). CDR3 region: CASSAPTGISYEQYF. The CDR3 DNA follows: TGTGCCAGCAGCGCCCCGACAGGGATCTCCTACGAGCAGTACTTC.

This chain joins TRBV4-3 and TRBJ1-4, with D possibly TRBD1 on 6 matching bases. Germline V gene sequence: CDR1 LGHNA, CDR2 YSLEER. This CDR3 has 14 residues. V was clipped by 1 base and J by 8 bases, with 11 bases between them. CDR3 in DNA: TGCGCCAGCAGCCAAGGGGGAAGGGGGGAAAAACTGTTTTTT. As protein: CASSQGGRGEKLFF.

The rearrangement uses TRBV6-2 or TRBV6-3 and TRBJ1-1; 8 nucleotides agree with TRBD1. In germline, CDR1 is MNHEY, CDR2 SVGEGT. The CDR3 sequence is 17 residues long. With 4 bases clipped from V and 0 bases from J, the junction kept 10 bases outside the gene matches. The CDR3: CASSFGTGLSVNTEAFF. Written as DNA, the CDR3 is TGTGCCAGCAGTTTCGGGACAGGCCTAAGCGTGAACACTGAAGCTTTCTTT.

The chain joins TRBV28 to TRBJ1-5; 8 nucleotides agree with TRBD1. Trimming cost V 9 bases and J 5 bases; bases outside gene matches: 6. CDR1 is MDHEN, CDR2 SYDVKM, per germline. This CDR3 contains 13 residues. CDR3 in DNA: TGTGCCAGTTCGACAGGGGCCTATCAGCCCCAGCATTTT. It yields the protein CASSTGAYQPQHF.

This chain connects TRBV28 to TRBJ1-2, with 7 positions matching TRBD1. J gave up 4 bases and V 2 bases, and 1 base lay outside the gene matches. The CDR3 is made up of 13 amino acids. CDR1 and CDR2 (germline): MDHEN, SYDVKM. CDR3 loop: CASSLRDSYGYTF. Written as DNA, the CDR3 is TGTGCCAGCAGTTTACGGGACAGCTATGGCTACACCTTC.

This clone was seen once. The chain has TRBV4-1 and TRBJ2-3; TRBD2 agrees at 8 bases. Germline trimming cut 11 bases from V and 4 bases from J; bases unmatched to any gene: 14. Germline assignment: CDR1 MGHRA and CDR2 YSYEKL. The CDR3 spans 15 residues. The DNA for the CDR3 is TGCGCCCGCCGGGGGGGGGCGGGAGGTGCAGATACGCAGTATTTT. This translates into CARRGGAGGADTQYF.

The V gene is TRBV4-1, the J gene TRBJ1-6; D is unclear. Per germline, CDR1 MGHRA and CDR2 YSYEKL. Trimming shortened V by 2 bases and J by 10 bases, and 12 bases separated the two germline ends. This CDR3 spans 14 amino acids. CDR3 protein: CASSQTEGGSPLHF. The CDR3 DNA reads as TGCGCCAGCAGCCAAACAGAAGGTGGCTCACCCCTCCACTTT.

The rearrangement links TRBV3-1 (or the pseudogene TRBV3-2) to TRBJ1-3, with D hard to call. V lost 11 bases to trimming and J lost 0 bases, with 20 bases between them. CDR3 length equals 16 residues. CDR1 LGHDT and CDR2 YNNKEL come from the germline V gene (reference sequence). The CDR3 coding sequence is TGTGCCTCCCACGGTGAGAGGGCCCTCTCTGGAAACACCATATATTTT. Amino acids: CASHGERALSGNTIYF.

CDR3 sequence reads: CASSLGGGATDTQYF. CDR3 coding DNA: TGCGCCAGCAGCTTAGGAGGGGGGGCCACAGATACGCAGTATTTT. This chain uses TRBV5-1 with TRBJ2-3; possible D gene TRBD2, 7 bases. V was trimmed by 2 bases and J by 2 bases, leaving 12 bases between them. The CDR3 has 15 amino acids. Germline values: CDR1 SGHRS, CDR2 YFSETQ.

The chain carries TRBV5-1 and TRBJ2-3; D remains unclear. The CDR3 is made up of 15 amino acids. Germline CDR1 SGHRS, CDR2 YFSETQ. V was pared by 0 bases and J by 3 bases, with 11 bases between. The CDR3 coding sequence is TGCGCCAGCAGCTTGGACGGTGTCGGGACAGATACGCAGTATTTT. Its protein is CASSLDGVGTDTQYF.

The chain carries TRBV11-1 and TRBJ1-1; 7 bases agree with TRBD1. The CDR3 runs 15 residues. Germline V gene sequence: CDR1 SGHAT, CDR2 FQDESV (reference sequence). V was clipped by 2 bases and J by 4 bases; unmatched bases: 7. The CDR3 loop is CASSLLQGSGTEAFF. The CDR3 bases are TGTGCCAGCAGCTTATTACAGGGGTCGGGCACTGAAGCTTTCTTT. Supplemented by reference TRBV11-1 and TRBJ1-1, the full variable domain reads EAEVAQSPRYKITEKSQAVAFWCDPISGHATLYWYRQILGQGPELLVQFQDESVVDDSQLPKDRFSAERLKGVDSTLKIQPAELGDSAMYLCASSLLQGSGTEAFFGQGTRLTVV.

The rearrangement uses TRBV7-9 and TRBJ1-4, with 12 bases identical to TRBD1. Looked up from germline, CDR1 is SEHNR and CDR2 is FQNEAQ (reference sequence). The CDR3 is made up of 15 amino acids. V lost 3 bases, J lost 8 bases, and 4 bases stayed unmatched. The CDR3 DNA follows: TGTGCCAGCAGCTTGGGACAGGGGGCACGAGAAAAACTGTTTTTT. Protein sequence: CASSLGQGAREKLFF.

V is TRBV7-8 and J is TRBJ1-3, with D maybe TRBD1 (5 bases). The CDR3 is made up of 13 amino acids. Trimming stripped 4 bases from V and 2 bases from J, with 6 bases between. CDR1 SGHVS and CDR2 FQNEAQ come from the germline V gene. CDR3 in DNA: TGTGCCAGCAGCTCAGGGACTGGAAACACCATATATTTT. Translating gives CASSSGTGNTIYF.

This clone was picked up a small number of times. This sequence joins TRBV4-2 and TRBJ2-3; D possibly corresponds to TRBD1 (6 bases). This CDR3 has 15 residues. Looked up from germline, CDR1 is LGHNA and CDR2 is YNFKEQ. Deletions cut 0 bases from V and 5 bases from J, with 12 bases between. The CDR3 DNA reads as TGTGCCAGCAGCCAAGATTACAGAGGGGGAGATACGCAGTATTTT. Amino acid sequence: CASSQDYRGGDTQYF.

The rearrangement joins TRBV19 to TRBJ2-5; D possibly corresponds to TRBD2 (6 bases). The V gene's germline CDR1 is LNHDA and CDR2 SQIVND (reference sequence). The CDR3 extends over 14 amino acids. Trimming shortened V by 4 bases and J by 5 bases, and 14 bases separated the two germline ends. In nucleotides, the CDR3 is TGTGCCAGTAGTACCGGAGGGCCGGTGGAGACCCAGTACTTC. Translating gives CASSTGGPVETQYF.

This chain connects TRBV20-1 to TRBJ1-2, with D perhaps matching TRBD1 (5 bases). The CDR3 is 11 residues long. The V gene's germline CDR1 is DFQATT and CDR2 SNEGSKA (reference sequence). V lost 5 bases to trimming and J lost 7 bases, with 11 bases between them. The CDR3 protein is CSAFWGFGYTF. As DNA, the CDR3 is TGCAGTGCTTTCTGGGGCTTTGGCTACACCTTC.

This clone was seen once. The V call is TRBV9, the J call TRBJ2-2, with 10 bases lining up with TRBD2. Looked up from germline, CDR1 is SGDLS and CDR2 is YYNGEE. CDR3 length equals 16 residues. With 0 bases clipped from V and 4 bases from J, the junction kept 3 bases outside the gene matches. CDR3 DNA: TGTGCCAGCAGCGTAGGAGCGGGGGGGCGCACCGGGGAGCTGTTTTTT. Translated: CASSVGAGGRTGELFF.

The chain's CDR3 is CASSWRSEQYF. The CDR3 DNA reads TGTGCCAGCAGCTGGCGGAGCGAGCAGTACTTC. This sequence joins TRBV7-2 and TRBJ2-7, with unresolved D. The CDR3 consists of 11 residues. Per the germline V gene, CDR1 is SGHTA and CDR2 is FQGNSA. The V gene lost 4 bases and the J gene lost 6 bases, with 7 bases spanning the gap.

This clone has more than one count but fewer than ten. The rearrangement links TRBV6-5 to TRBJ1-2; no clear D gene. Trimming stripped 2 bases from V and 0 bases from J, with 7 bases between. The CDR3 has 14 amino acids. CDR1 and CDR2 (germline): MNHEY, SVGAGI. The CDR3 is CASSYLPSNYGYTF. For the CDR3, the DNA is TGTGCCAGCAGTTACCTACCCTCTAACTATGGCTACACCTTC.

CDR3 region: CASSKKGRYPLHF. CDR3 coding DNA: TGTGCCAGCAGCAAAAAAGGCAGGTACCCCCTCCACTTT. The chain couples TRBV21-1 to TRBJ1-6; the tabulated D call, TRBD1, remains unverified against the DNA. TRBV21-1 is reported as a pseudogene. The CDR3 sequence is 13 residues long.

This chain uses TRBV11-2 with TRBJ1-4, with D uncertain. CDR3 size: 13 residues. Germline CDR1 SGHAT, CDR2 FQNNGV. Trimming took 6 bases from V and 5 from J, leaving 10 bases between them. The CDR3 nucleotides are TGTGCCAGCAGTAGGAGATGGAATGAAAAACTGTTTTTT. Amino acids: CASSRRWNEKLFF.